This TCR beta chain was found in a study of immune cell composition in non-small cell lung cancer. The CDR3 contains 15 residues. V lost 2 bases to trimming and J lost 7 bases, with 14 bases between them. CDR1 is SNHLY, CDR2 FYNNEI, per germline. Sequencing was performed with immunoSEQ multiplex PCR; in TCRdb, only in-frame clones are kept and a portion is missing. The sample has fewer than 2,000 clones, 80% to 85% seen once; the top ten hold approximately 10%. This receptor was obtained from a human donor with non-small cell lung cancer. The chain uses TRBV2 and TRBJ1-4; a weak D match, TRBD1 (5 bases). The sequenced sample was lung tumor tissue. The CDR3 DNA is TGTGCCAGCAGTGAAACAGGTTCGAGTGGTGAAAAACTGTTTTTT. It yields the protein CASSETGSSGEKLFF.